The sample holds a few counts of the clone carrying this T cell receptor beta chain. Its antigen is unidentified. Time point in this sample: pre-sensitization, week 0. Treatment: therapeutic diphenylcyclopropenone sensitization with weekly scalp DPC. Someone pulled total RNA out of unfractionated whole blood. Blood sampling occurred before each patch-test application. V lost 1 base to trimming and J lost 5 bases, with 17 bases between them. CDR1 is SGHTA, CDR2 FQGNSA, per germline. The CDR3 has 16 residues. TCRdb analysed the RACE reads with MiXCR anew, one entry per CDR3 protein. The repertoire has tens of thousands of distinct CDR3 sequences, roughly 9% of them found once; the top ten carry approximately 9.7%. This sample was included in a study of human T cells and chemical hapten exposure. The wider study: The study sensitized with 2% DPC on a 2 cm by 2 cm patch of upper inner arm skin.

General observations from the study: After DPC sensitization, TCRs above 1 in 1000 frequency showed no change. There were significantly more large CDR3 similarity clusters among expanded TCRs than among controls.

The TCR was taken from a woman aged 25 to 39 with alopecia areata. Some clones in this sample may be carry-over from other donors' samples. The specimen comprised whole blood, sampled in connection with sensitization to the hapten diphenylcyclopropenone (DPC). The V and J genes are TRBV7-2 and TRBJ2-5; weak D call: TRBD1 (7 bases). The CDR3 reads CASSLVGLAGGETQYF. The DNA of the CDR3 is TGTGCCAGCAGCTTAGTTGGCCTAGCAGGGGGGGAGACCCAGTACTTC.